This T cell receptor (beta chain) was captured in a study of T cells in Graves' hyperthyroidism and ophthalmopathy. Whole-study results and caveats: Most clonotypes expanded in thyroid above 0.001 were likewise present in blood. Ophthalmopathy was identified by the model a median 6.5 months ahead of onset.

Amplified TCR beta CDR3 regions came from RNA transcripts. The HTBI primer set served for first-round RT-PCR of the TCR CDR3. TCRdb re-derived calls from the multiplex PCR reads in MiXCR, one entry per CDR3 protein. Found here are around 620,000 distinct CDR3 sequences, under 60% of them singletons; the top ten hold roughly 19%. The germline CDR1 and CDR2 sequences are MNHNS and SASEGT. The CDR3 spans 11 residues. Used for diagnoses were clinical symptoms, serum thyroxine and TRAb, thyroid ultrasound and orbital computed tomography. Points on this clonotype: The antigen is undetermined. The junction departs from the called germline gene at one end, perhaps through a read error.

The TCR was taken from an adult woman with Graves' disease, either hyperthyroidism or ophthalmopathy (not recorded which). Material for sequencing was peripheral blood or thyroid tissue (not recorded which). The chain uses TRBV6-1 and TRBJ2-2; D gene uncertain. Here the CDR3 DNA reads TGTGCCAGCAGCCGTGCCGTGGAGCCGTTTTTC. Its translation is CASSRAVEPFF.